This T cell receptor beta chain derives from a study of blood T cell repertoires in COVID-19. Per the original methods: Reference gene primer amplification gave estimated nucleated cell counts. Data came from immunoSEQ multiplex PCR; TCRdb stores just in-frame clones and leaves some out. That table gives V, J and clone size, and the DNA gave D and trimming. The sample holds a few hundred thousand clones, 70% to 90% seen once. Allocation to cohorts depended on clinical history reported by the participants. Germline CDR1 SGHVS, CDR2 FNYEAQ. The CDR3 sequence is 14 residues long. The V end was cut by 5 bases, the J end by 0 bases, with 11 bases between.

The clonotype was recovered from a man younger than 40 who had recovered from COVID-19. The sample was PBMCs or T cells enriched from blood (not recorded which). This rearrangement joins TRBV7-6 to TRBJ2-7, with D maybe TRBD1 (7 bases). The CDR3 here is CASSPRDSSYEQYF. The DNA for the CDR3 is TGTGCCAGCAGCCCGCGGGACAGCTCCTACGAGCAGTACTTC.